Below, 12 T cell receptor beta chains from the same sample are listed, as sequenced in a study of blood T cell repertoires in COVID-19. The protocol was immunoSEQ multiplex PCR, while the TCRdb copy is restricted to in-frame clones and leaves out a portion. The sample lists 200,000 to 250,000 clones; 75% to 85% were seen once. What was sequenced was peripheral blood. The receptors shown here come from a woman aged 80 or over with COVID-19, enrolled during active disease.

The chain links TRBV6-2 or TRBV6-3 to TRBJ1-5, with 8 bases aligning to TRBD1. Germline V gene sequence: CDR1 MNHEY, CDR2 SVGEGT. The CDR3 consists of 17 residues. Trimming cost V 5 bases and J 0 bases; bases outside gene matches: 9. In DNA form, the CDR3 reads TGTGCCAGCAGTGCGTCCGGACAGGGCTATAGCAATCAGCCCCAGCATTTT. Translated, it gives CASSASGQGYSNQPQHF.

The V and J genes are TRBV28 and TRBJ2-7, with 8 bases aligning to TRBD1. Germline-derived CDR1 and CDR2 are MDHEN and SYDVKM. The CDR3 sequence is 14 residues long. J lost 7 bases, V lost 5 bases, and 10 bases had no gene match. CDR3 nucleotides: TGTGCCAGCAGTCTGCAGGGGGCGGGTGGAGAGCAGTACTTC. This encodes CASSLQGAGGEQYF.

V and J are TRBV27 and TRBJ2-2, with 8 positions matching TRBD2. The CDR3 has 17 residues. Germline trimming cut 5 bases from V and 2 bases from J; bases unmatched to any gene: 10. Germline values: CDR1 MNHEY, CDR2 SMNVEV (reference sequence). Written as DNA, the CDR3 is TGTGCCAGCAGTCCCCTTGAGACTAGCGTCAACACCGGGGAGCTGTTTTTT. Protein: CASSPLETSVNTGELFF.

The V gene is TRBV5-1, the J gene TRBJ1-1, with TRBD1 matching over 8 bases. Germline V gene lookup returns CDR1 SGHRS and CDR2 YFSETQ. CDR3 size: 14 residues. The V and J ends lost 2 bases and 8 bases, in that order; junction bases with no gene match: 8. CDR3 residues: CASSFAGGGEEAFF. The CDR3 coding sequence is TGCGCCAGCAGCTTCGCAGGGGGCGGGGAGGAAGCTTTCTTT.

This chain connects TRBV24-1 to TRBJ1-1, with a possible D match to TRBD1 (6 bases). The length of the CDR3 is 13 residues. Germline assignment: CDR1 KGHDR and CDR2 SFDVKD. V was shortened by 2 bases and J by 10 bases, with 13 bases between the two germline ends. The CDR3 region is CATSDSSGTRAFF. In nucleotides, the CDR3 is TGTGCCACCAGTGATTCCTCCGGGACAAGAGCTTTCTTT.

The chain joins TRBV30 to TRBJ2-3, with D perhaps matching TRBD2 (6 bases). Germline V gene lookup returns CDR1 GTSNPN and CDR2 SVGIG (reference sequence). V was clipped by 0 bases and J by 0 bases, with 7 bases between them. The CDR3 covers 14 residues. CDR3 sequence reads: CAWSVGLSTDTQYF. The CDR3 DNA follows: TGTGCCTGGAGTGTGGGACTCAGCACAGATACGCAGTATTTT.

Comments on this clone: The junction departs from germline at one end; a sequencing error may be responsible. This chain's CDR3 is CASSPGTGANVLTF. The CDR3 DNA follows: TGTGCTAGCAGCCCAGGGACTGGGGCCAACGTCCTGACTTTC. The chain uses TRBV7-7 and TRBJ2-6; D possibly corresponds to TRBD1 (5 bases). Germline V lookup: CDR1 SSHAT, CDR2 FNYEAQ (reference sequence). This CDR3 has 14 residues.

The chain carries TRBV5-4 and TRBJ1-2; TRBD1 agrees at 7 bases. The CDR3 length is 15 residues. Trimming removed 2 bases from V and 0 bases from J; junction bases left unmatched: 4. Germline V lookup: CDR1 SGHNT, CDR2 YYREEE (reference sequence). CDR3 sequence reads: CASSFGRGANYGYTF. DNA of the CDR3: TGTGCCAGCAGCTTCGGCAGGGGGGCTAACTATGGCTACACCTTC.

V gene TRBV28 combines with J gene TRBJ2-5; 7 nucleotides agree with TRBD2. The V and J ends lost 7 bases and 4 bases, in that order; junction bases with no gene match: 9. Germline V gene lookup returns CDR1 MDHEN and CDR2 SYDVKM. This CDR3 is 14 amino acids long. CDR3 amino acids: CASNSGSASETQYF. CDR3 coding DNA: TGTGCCAGCAATAGCGGGTCCGCGTCAGAGACCCAGTACTTC. Combining the CDR3 with reference TRBV28 and TRBJ2-5 gives the whole variable domain DVKVTQSSRYLVKRTGEKVFLECVQDMDHENMFWYRQDPGLGLRLIYFSYDVKMKEKGDIPEGYSVSREKKERFSLILESASTNQTSMYLCASNSGSASETQYFGPGTRLLVL.

The chain links TRBV15 to TRBJ2-3; 7 positions match TRBD2. CDR3 length: 14 residues. The germline CDR1 and CDR2 sequences are LNHNV and YYDKDF (reference sequence). With V trimmed by 6 bases and J by 1 base, 4 bases remained unmatched. The chain's CDR3 is CATREAGRTDTQYF. Written as DNA, the CDR3 is TGTGCCACCAGGGAAGCGGGGCGCACAGATACGCAGTATTTT.

This clone was recorded a few times. The V and J genes are TRBV9 and TRBJ1-5, with D hard to call. Per the germline V gene, CDR1 is SGDLS and CDR2 is YYNGEE. The V end lost 2 bases, the J end lost 9 bases, and 12 bases lay between the germline ends. The CDR3 is 13 residues long. The CDR3 region is CASSVAPSGPQHF. The CDR3 bases are TGTGCCAGCAGCGTGGCTCCAAGCGGGCCCCAGCATTTT.

This rearrangement joins TRBV15 to TRBJ2-7, with TRBD1 matching 7 bases. The CDR3 is 16 amino acids. Trimming cost V 1 base and J 2 bases; bases outside gene matches: 8. CDR1 is LNHNV, CDR2 YYDKDF, per germline (reference sequence). The CDR3 DNA is TGTGCCACCAGCAGAGGTTTGACAGGGACAGCCTACGAGCAGTACTTC. Its translation: CATSRGLTGTAYEQYF. Using reference TRBV15 and TRBJ2-7 for the parts outside the CDR3, the full variable domain is DAMVIQNPRYQVTQFGKPVTLSCSQTLNHNVMYWYQQKSSQAPKLLFHYYDKDFNNEADTPDNFQSRRPNTSFCFLDIRSPGLGDTAMYLCATSRGLTGTAYEQYFGPGTRLTVT.